The sequence of this T cell receptor beta chain was determined in a study of regulatory T cells in long-lasting Graves disease. Study results and limitations: The study found TRBV28, TRBJ1-2 and TRBJ2-5 favored in persistent disease.

To make TCR beta libraries, researchers used iRepertoire HTBI primers and Arm-PCR of CDR3 regions. Original data processing: Sequenced samples collectively carried some 60 TRBV and approximately 15 TRBJ segments. TCRdb itself ran the multiplex PCR reads through MiXCR, one entry per CDR3 protein. These V and J calls rely on TCRdb rather than the paper's analysis. The sample includes 300,000 to 400,000 distinct CDR3 sequences, around 15% of them seen just once. The V and J ends lost 2 bases and 11 bases respectively, with 16 bases between them. Looked up from germline, CDR1 is KGHSH and CDR2 is LQKENI. The CDR3 length is 14 residues. This clonotype was observed many times. Its antigen remains unidentified. Documented time point: newly diagnosed GD, antithyroid drugs for less than 3 months. The TCR library was made from RNA that had been extracted from PBMCs in TRIzol. By American Thyroid Association guidelines, Graves' disease was diagnosed in the cohort. An endocrinology department located in Xi'an, China, was where the patients came from.

The sample was also reused in another study, on T cells in Graves' hyperthyroidism and ophthalmopathy.

Sample: peripheral blood mononuclear cells (PBMCs), taken at new diagnosis, from a patient treated with antithyroid drugs. The rearrangement uses TRBV18 and TRBJ2-1; D may be TRBD1 (5 bases). The source is a middle-aged man with Graves disease. Here the CDR3 reads CASSPETEINQQFF. For the CDR3, the DNA is TGTGCCAGCTCACCAGAGACAGAAATAAACCAGCAGTTCTTC.